This T cell receptor (beta chain) was sequenced for a study of T cell repertoires in cytomegalovirus infection (dated by TCRdb to between 2019 and 2020). About the investigation overall: Alongside well-studied HLA-B-restricted epitopes, the peptide stimulations were aimed at recently identified HLA-C-restricted CMV epitopes, whose presentation resists viral immunomodulation. Donor HLA type was relevant to the analysis, as public TCR beta signatures indicated carriage of CMV infection together with the matching HLA type. On the study overall, not on this receptor specifically: The ex vivo response was dominated by HLA-C-restricted CMV-specific TCR beta clonotypes, and the single most frequent clonotype in two of eight donors was supplied by these HLA-C-restricted clonotypes. In both this cohort and an independent cohort of 350 or so donors, the cumulative frequency of public TCR beta family members distinguished carriers of CMV infection plus the relevant HLA type.

Reading the label with the study, this specimen's treatment or condition is: in vitro stimulation with specific CMV peptide epitopes to enrich CMV-specific T cells. Sequencing was carried out with an Illumina HiSeq 1500. TCRdb trimmed public reads at Q25 via fastp, called clones via MiXCR and kept in-frame beta chains. Under each unique CDR3 protein, matching rows form one entry showing the most common genes and DNA. The sample profile shows approximately 910,000 distinct CDR3 sequences; more than 25% of them were found once. The top ten hold about 14% of the sample. Notes on this clonotype: The antigen it binds to is not known. Base qualities are not recorded, but no much larger clone differs from it by a single base.

The source is a human donor in good health (CMV status not recorded). Some clones in this sample may be carry-over from other donors' samples. This sample comprised cultured CD8+ T cells from PBMCs, obtained from culture after CMV antigen stimulation.

The sequenced DNA is TGTGCCAGCAGTGATTACCAACGGAACACTGAAGCTTTCTTT. This translates into CASSDYQRNTEAFF. This sequence uses TRBV6-1 and TRBJ1-1, with no confident D gene call. CDR1 and CDR2 (MNHNS, SASEGT) derive from the germline V gene. V sheds 3 bases and J sheds 1 base, leaving 9 bases between their ends. Counted from cysteine to phenylalanine, this CDR3 has 14 amino acids. Left in the record is the CDR3 DNA by itself, 42 bases read in frame from the first base.